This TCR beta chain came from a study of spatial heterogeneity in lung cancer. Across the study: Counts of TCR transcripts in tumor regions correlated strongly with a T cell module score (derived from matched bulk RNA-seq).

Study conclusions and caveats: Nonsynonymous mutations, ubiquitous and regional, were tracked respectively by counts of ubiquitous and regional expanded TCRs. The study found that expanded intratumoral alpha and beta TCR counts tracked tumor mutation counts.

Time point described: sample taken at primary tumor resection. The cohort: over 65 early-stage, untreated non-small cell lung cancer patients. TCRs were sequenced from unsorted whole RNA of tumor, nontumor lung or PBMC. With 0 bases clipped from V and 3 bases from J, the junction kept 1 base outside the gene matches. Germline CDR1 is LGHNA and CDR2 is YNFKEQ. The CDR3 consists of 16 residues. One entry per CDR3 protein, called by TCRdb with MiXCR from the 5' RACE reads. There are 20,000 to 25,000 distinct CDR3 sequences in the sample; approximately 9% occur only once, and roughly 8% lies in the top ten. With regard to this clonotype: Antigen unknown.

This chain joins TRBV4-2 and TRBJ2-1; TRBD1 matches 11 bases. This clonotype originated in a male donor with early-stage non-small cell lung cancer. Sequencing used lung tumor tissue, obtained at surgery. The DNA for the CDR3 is TGTGCCAGCAGCCAAGATGGGACAGGGGGCTACAATGAGCAGTTCTTC. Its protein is CASSQDGTGGYNEQFF.